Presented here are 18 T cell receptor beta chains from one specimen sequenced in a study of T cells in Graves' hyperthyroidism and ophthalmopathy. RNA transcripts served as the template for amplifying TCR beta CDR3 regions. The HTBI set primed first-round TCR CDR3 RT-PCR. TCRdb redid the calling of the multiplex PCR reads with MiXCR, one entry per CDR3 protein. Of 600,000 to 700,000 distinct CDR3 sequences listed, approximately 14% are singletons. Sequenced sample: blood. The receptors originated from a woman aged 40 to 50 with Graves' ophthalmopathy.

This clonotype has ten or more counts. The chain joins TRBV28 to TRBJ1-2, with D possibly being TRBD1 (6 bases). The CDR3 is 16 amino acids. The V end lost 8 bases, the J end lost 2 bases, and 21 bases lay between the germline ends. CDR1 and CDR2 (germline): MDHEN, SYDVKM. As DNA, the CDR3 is TGTGCCAGCTATACCGGGACATCTAGTATCAACTATGGCTACACCTTC. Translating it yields CASYTGTSSINYGYTF.

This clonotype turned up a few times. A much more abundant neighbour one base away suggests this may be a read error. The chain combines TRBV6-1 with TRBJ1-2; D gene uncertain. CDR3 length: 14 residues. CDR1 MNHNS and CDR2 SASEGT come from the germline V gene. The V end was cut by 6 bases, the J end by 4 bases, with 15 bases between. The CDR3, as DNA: TGTGCCAGCAGCCCCCTCGGGATAATCTATGGCTACACCTTC. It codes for CASSPLGIIYGYTF.

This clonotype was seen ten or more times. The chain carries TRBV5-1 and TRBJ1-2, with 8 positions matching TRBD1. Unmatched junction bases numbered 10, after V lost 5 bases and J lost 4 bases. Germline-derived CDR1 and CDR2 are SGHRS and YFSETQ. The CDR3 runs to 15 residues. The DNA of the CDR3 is TGCGCCAGCAGAGCGACACCGGGACAGGCCTATGGCTACACCTTC. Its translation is CASRATPGQAYGYTF.

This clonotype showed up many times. As DNA, the CDR3 is TGTGCCAGCTCGACGACATCTGGTAGGGAGCCCCAGCATTTT. Translated, it gives CASSTTSGREPQHF. The chain recombines TRBV12-3 or TRBV12-4 with TRBJ1-5; no clear D gene. V was trimmed by 8 bases and J by 8 bases, leaving 19 bases between them. The CDR3 consists of 14 residues.

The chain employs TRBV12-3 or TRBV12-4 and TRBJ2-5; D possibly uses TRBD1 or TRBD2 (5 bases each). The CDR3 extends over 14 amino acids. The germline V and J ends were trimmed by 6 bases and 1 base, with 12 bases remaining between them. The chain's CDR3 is CASRPGRRQETQYF. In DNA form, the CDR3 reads TGTGCCAGCAGACCGGGACGCCGCCAAGAGACCCAGTACTTC.

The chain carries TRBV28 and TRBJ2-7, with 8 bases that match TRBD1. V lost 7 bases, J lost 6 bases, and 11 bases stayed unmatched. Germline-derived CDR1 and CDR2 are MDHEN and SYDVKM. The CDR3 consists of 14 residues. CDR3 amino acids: CASTSDREIFEQYF. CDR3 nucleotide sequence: TGTGCCAGCACGTCGGACAGGGAAATATTCGAGCAGTACTTC.

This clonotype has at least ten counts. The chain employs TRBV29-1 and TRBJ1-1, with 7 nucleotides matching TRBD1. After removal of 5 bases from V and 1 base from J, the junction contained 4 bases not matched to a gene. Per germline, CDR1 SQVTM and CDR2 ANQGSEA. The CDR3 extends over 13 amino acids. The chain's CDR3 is CSVSRQGNTEAFF. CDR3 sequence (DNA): TGCAGCGTTTCTCGACAGGGGAACACTGAAGCTTTCTTT.

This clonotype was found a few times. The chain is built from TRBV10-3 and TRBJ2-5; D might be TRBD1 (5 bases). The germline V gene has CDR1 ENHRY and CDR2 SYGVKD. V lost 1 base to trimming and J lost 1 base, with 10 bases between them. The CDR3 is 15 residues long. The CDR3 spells CAISELAGIQETQYF. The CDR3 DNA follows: TGTGCCATCAGTGAGTTGGCAGGGATCCAAGAGACCCAGTACTTC.

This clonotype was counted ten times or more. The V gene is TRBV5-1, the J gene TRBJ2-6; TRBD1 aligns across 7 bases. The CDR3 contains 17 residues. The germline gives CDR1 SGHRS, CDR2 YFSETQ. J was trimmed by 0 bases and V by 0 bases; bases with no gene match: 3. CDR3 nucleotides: TGCGCCAGCAGCTTGGTACAGGGGAGCTCTGGGGCCAACGTCCTGACTTTC. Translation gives CASSLVQGSSGANVLTF.

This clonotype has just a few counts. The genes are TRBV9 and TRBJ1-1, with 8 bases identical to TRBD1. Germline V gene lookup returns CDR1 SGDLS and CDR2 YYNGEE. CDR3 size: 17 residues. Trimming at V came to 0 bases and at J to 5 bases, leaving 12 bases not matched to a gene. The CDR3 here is CASSVEGQGALGTEAFF. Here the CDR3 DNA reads TGTGCCAGCAGCGTAGAAGGGCAGGGGGCGTTGGGGACTGAAGCTTTCTTT. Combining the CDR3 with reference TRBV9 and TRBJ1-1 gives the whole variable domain DSGVTQTPKHLITATGQRVTLRCSPRSGDLSVYWYQQSLDQGLQFLIQYYNGEERAKGNILERFSAQQFPDLHSELNLSSLELGDSALYFCASSVEGQGALGTEAFFGQGTRLTVV.

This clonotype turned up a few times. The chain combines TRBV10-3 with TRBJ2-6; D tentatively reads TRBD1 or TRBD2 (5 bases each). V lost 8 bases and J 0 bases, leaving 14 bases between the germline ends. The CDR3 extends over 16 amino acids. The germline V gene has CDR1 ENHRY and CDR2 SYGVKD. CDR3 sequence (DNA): TGTGCCATCCCGGTGGGGGTGCGCTCTGGGGCCAACGTCCTGACTTTC. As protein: CAIPVGVRSGANVLTF.

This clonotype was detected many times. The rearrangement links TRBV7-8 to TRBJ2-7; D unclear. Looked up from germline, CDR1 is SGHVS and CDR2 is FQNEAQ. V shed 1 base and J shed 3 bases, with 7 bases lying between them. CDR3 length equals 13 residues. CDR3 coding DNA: TGTGCCAGCAGCTTAGAGAACAACTACGAGCAGTACTTC. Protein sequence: CASSLENNYEQYF.

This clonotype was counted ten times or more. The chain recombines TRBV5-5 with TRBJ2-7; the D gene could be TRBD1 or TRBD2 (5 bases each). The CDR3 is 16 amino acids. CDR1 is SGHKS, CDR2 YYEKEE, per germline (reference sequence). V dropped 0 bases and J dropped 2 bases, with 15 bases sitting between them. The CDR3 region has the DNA TGTGCCAGCAGCTTGGACCCCGGGACGTCTACCTACGAGCAGTACTTC. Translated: CASSLDPGTSTYEQYF.

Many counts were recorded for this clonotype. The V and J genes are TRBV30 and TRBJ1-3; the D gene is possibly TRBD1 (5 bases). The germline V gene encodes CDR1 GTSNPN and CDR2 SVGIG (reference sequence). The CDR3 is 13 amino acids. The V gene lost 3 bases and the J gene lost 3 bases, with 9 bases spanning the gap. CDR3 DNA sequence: TGTGCCTGGAGATTGGGGGGTGGAAACACCATATATTTT. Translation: CAWRLGGGNTIYF.

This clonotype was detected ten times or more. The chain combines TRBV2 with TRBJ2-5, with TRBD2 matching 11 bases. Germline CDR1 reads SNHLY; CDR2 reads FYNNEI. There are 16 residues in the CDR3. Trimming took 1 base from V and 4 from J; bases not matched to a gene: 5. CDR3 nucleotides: TGTGCCAGCAGTGAAGTGACTAGCGGGGCGGGAGAGACCCAGTACTTC. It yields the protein CASSEVTSGAGETQYF.

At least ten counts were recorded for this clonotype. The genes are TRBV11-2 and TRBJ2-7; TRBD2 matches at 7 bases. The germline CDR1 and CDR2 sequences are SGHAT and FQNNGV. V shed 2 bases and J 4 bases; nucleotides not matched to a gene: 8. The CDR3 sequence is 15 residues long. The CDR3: CASSLWGGRGYEQYF. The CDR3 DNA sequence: TGTGCCAGCAGCTTATGGGGCGGGAGAGGTTACGAGCAGTACTTC.

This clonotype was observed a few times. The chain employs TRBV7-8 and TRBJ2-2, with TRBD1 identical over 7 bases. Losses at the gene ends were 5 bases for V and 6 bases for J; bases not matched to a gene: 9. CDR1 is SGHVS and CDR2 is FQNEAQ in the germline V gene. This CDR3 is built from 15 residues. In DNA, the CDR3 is TGTGCCAGCAGCCGGGACAGCGGATTTGCCGGGGAGCTGTTTTTT. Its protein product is CASSRDSGFAGELFF.

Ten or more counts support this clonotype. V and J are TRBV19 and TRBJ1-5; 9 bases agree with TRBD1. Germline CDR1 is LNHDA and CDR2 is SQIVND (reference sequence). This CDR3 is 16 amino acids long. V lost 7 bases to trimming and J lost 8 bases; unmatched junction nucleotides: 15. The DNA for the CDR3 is TGTGCCAGTAAGTCCCATGAGGGACAGGGTTGGGAGCCCCAGCATTTT. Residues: CASKSHEGQGWEPQHF.